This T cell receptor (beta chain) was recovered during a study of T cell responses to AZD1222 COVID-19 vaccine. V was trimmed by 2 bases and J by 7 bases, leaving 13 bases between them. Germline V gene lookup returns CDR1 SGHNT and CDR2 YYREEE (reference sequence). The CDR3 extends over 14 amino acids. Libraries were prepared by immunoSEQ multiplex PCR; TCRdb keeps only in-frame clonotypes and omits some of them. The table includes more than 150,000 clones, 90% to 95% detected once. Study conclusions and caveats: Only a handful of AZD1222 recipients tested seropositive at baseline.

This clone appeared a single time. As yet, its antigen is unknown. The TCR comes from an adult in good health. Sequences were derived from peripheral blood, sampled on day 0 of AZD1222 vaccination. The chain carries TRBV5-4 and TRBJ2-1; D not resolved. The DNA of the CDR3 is TGTGCCAGCAGCTTAGGGCTCTTTGAGAATGAGCAGTTCTTC. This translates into CASSLGLFENEQFF.